These 9 T cell receptor beta chains were sequenced from one sample in a study of CD8+CD57+ T cells in acquired aplastic anemia. According to the study, genomic DNA was the template for TCR beta VDJ and CDR3 profiling. TCRdb reprocessed the reads with MiXCR, giving one entry per CDR3 protein. The sample consists of 200,000 or so distinct CDR3 sequences, over 60% of them appearing once. The specimen sequenced was sorted CD4+, CD8+, or CD8+CD57+ T cells (not recorded which) from PBMCs. All receptors come from a human donor with severe aplastic anemia or a healthy control (not recorded which).

The CDR3 nucleotides read TGTGCCAGCAGCCCACGTACTACGGCAGTGCAGTTCTTC. Translation: CASSPRTTAVQFF. The chain carries TRBV9 and TRBJ2-1; unclear D gene. Trimming removed 4 bases from V and 12 bases from J, with 17 bases in between. The CDR3 has 13 residues. The germline V gene has CDR1 SGDLS and CDR2 YYNGEE. The full variable domain, completed using reference TRBV9 and TRBJ2-1, is DSGVTQTPKHLITATGQRVTLRCSPRSGDLSVYWYQQSLDQGLQFLIQYYNGEERAKGNILERFSAQQFPDLHSELNLSSLELGDSALYFCASSPRTTAVQFFGPGTRLTVL.

The chain has TRBV20-1 and TRBJ2-7, with 8 bases fitting TRBD1. The CDR3 is 15 amino acids. J was trimmed by 4 bases and V by 1 base; bases with no gene match: 9. CDR1 and CDR2 (germline): DFQATT, SNEGSKA (reference sequence). The CDR3 coding sequence is TGCAGTGCTAGAGGGAGGACAGGGTTTTCGTACGAGCAGTACTTC. Protein: CSARGRTGFSYEQYF.

About this clonotype itself: The conserved phenylalanine or tryptophan normally closing the CDR3 is absent here, so this likely arose from a read error. The DNA is left out, because the CDR3 cannot be placed on it with certainty; the CDR3 is given as TCRdb lists it. The chain recombines TRBV19 with TRBJ2-7; TRBD1, the D gene given by the table, was not confirmed from the DNA. CDR1 is LNHDA and CDR2 is SQIVND in the germline V gene (reference sequence). Both ends counted, the CDR3 spans 10 residues. The CDR3 region is CASSIRDRGR.

The chain combines TRBV10-3 with TRBJ1-5, with D hard to call. CDR3 length equals 13 residues. V was clipped by 11 bases and J by 3 bases, with 14 bases between them. Germline V gene sequence: CDR1 ENHRY, CDR2 SYGVKD. CDR3: CASRGLINQPQHF. In DNA, the CDR3 is TGTGCCTCTCGGGGTTTGATCAATCAGCCCCAGCATTTT.

The rearrangement joins TRBV7-9 to TRBJ2-7; 8 bases are a match to TRBD2. The trim removed 1 base at V and 3 bases at J, leaving 2 bases unmatched. There are 14 residues in the CDR3. From germline, CDR1 is SEHNR and CDR2 FQNEAQ (reference sequence). CDR3 sequence: CASSLGTSNYEQYF. The CDR3 bases are TGTGCCAGCAGCTTAGGGACTAGCAACTACGAGCAGTACTTC.

This clonotype was counted once. This chain connects TRBV5-5 to TRBJ1-1; no firm D call. Trimming took 3 bases from V and 8 from J, leaving 11 bases between them. The CDR3 is 12 residues long. Germline V gene data show CDR1 as SGHKS and CDR2 as YYEKEE (reference sequence). The CDR3 protein is CASSSHWGEAFF. CDR3 coding DNA: TGTGCCAGCAGCTCCCATTGGGGAGAAGCTTTCTTT. Drawing the rest from reference TRBV5-5 and TRBJ1-1, the complete variable domain is DAGVTQSPTHLIKTRGQQVTLRCSPISGHKSVSWYQQVLGQGPQFIFQYYEKEERGRGNFPDRFSARQFPNYSSELNVNALLLGDSALYLCASSSHWGEAFFGQGTRLTVV.

In its sample, this clonotype was seen a few times. V and J are TRBV5-1 and TRBJ2-7; TRBD1 matches 8 bases. Germline loops: CDR1 SGHRS, CDR2 YFSETQ. CDR3 length equals 13 residues. The ends lost 7 bases at V and 1 base at J; junction bases unmatched: 4. The CDR3 protein is CASGQGPSYEQYF. CDR3 DNA sequence: TGCGCCAGCGGACAGGGCCCTTCCTACGAGCAGTACTTC.

The chain joins TRBV7-2 to TRBJ1-6; 7 nucleotides match TRBD1. The V and J ends lost 6 bases and 7 bases, in that order; junction bases with no gene match: 9. The CDR3 runs to 15 residues. Per germline, CDR1 SGHTA and CDR2 FQGNSA. The CDR3, as DNA: TGTGCCAGCAGGCCCCGCGGGACAGCAAATTCACCCCTCCACTTT. Translation: CASRPRGTANSPLHF.

V gene TRBV14 combines with J gene TRBJ1-2; TRBD1 is a possible D gene (6 bases). CDR3 length: 14 amino acids. The V gene lost 1 base and the J gene lost 8 bases, with 14 bases spanning the gap. Germline V gene lookup returns CDR1 SGHDN and CDR2 FVKESK. CDR3 bases: TGTGCCAGCAGCCAAGGCGCTACAGGGTTGGGCTACACCTTC. This sequence encodes CASSQGATGLGYTF.